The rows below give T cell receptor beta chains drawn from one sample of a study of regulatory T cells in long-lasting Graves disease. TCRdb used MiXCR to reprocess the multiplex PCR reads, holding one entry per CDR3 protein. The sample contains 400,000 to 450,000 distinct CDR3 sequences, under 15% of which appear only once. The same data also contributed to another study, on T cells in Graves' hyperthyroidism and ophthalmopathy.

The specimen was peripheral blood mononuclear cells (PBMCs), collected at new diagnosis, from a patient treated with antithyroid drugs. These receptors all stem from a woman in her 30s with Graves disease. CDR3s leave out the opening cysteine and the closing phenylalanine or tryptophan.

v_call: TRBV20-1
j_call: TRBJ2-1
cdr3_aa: SARELTWEF

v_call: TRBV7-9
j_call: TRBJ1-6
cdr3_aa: ASSFSDSGNSPLH

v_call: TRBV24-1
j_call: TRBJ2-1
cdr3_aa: ATSFRTDSNEQF

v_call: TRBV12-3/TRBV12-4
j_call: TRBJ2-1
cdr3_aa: ASSLMRRNEQF

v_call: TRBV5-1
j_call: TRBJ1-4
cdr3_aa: ASSLTGANEKLF

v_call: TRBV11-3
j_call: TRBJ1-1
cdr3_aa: ASSPRQGGHTEAF

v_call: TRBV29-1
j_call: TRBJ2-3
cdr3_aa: SVVTSGSLSDTQY

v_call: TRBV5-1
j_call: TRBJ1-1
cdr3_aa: ASSPPTLGMNTEAF

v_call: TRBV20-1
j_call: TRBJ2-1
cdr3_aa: SALGLAGGNEQF

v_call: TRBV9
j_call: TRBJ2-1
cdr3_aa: ASSVQNNEQF

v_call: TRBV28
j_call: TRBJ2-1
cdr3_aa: ASSLYSLEGLAGGSYNEQF

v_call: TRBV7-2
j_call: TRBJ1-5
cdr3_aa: ASSQSDSHNQPQH

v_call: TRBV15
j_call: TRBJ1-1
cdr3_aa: ATSSHRDMNTEAF

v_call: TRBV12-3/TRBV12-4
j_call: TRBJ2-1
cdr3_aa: ASSSPLGPSYNEQF

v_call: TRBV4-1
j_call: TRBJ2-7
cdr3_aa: ASSQEGLAGGSSEQY

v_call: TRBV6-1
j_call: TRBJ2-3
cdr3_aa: ASSGGSTGGDTQY

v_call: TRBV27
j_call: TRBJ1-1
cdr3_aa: ASRRTGRTEAF

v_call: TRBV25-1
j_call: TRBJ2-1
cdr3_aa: ATGERVYNEQF

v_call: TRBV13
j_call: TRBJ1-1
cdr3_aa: ASSLPPGDTEAF

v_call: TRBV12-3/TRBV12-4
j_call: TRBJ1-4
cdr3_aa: ASSPDRQNEKLF

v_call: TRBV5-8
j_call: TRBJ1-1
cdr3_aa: ASSLLVRGRVNTEAF

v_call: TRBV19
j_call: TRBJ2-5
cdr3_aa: ASSRAGTSGQETQY

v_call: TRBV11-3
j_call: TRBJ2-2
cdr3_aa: ASRGPGGAANTGELF

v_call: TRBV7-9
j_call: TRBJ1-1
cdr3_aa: ASSRTGFGTEAF

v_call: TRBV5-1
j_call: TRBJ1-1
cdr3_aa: ASSLEEGAGAF

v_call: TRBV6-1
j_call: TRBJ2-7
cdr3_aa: AAGGVPLPGEQY

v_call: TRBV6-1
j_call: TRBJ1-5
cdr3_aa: ASSEVRAGRLIIQPQH

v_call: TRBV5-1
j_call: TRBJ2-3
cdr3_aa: ASSLEVAGGTDTQY

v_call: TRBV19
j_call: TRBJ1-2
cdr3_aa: ASTLTRRDYGYT

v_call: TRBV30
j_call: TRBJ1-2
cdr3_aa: AWSVRGEGSYGYT

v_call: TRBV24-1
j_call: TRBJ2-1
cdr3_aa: ATSDSSGRAYNEQF

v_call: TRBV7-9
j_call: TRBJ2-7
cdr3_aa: ASSLARLAGGYEQY

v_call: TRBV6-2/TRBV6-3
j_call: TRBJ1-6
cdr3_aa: ASSYDPISPLH

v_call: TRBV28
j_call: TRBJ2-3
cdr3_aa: ASQAGAIALGTQY

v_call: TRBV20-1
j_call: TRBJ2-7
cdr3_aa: SARGGNPYEQY

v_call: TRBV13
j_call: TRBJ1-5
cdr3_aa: ASSSGPNQPQH

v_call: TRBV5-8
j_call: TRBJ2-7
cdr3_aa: ASSNPGQGAGYEQY

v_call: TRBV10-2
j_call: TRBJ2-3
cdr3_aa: ASSEFSTDTQY

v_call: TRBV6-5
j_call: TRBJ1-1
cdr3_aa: ASSWGGIRTEAF

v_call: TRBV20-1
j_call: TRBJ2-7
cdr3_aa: SATTGSFYEQY

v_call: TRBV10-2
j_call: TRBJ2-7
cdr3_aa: ASKRQGGYEQY

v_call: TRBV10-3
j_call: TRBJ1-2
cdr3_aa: AISANDYGYT

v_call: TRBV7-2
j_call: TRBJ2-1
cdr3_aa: ASSLLPPDRGRNNEQF

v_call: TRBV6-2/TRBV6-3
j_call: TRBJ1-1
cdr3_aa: ASSSGFGALNTEAF

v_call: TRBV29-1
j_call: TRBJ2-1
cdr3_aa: SANGASGIVRSYNEQF

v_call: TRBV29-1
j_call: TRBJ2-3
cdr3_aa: SVVPSGAGVADTQY